This T cell receptor beta chain is from a study of blood T cell repertoires in COVID-19. Resolution of symptoms, clearance, or two negative PCRs was present in recovered Cohort 3 donors. In the authors' workflow: The assay estimated nucleated cells by amplifying reference gene primers. TCRdb's copy holds only in-frame clones and misses some; the assay was immunoSEQ multiplex PCR. V and J calls and clone size are those listed in that table; D and trimming were worked out from the DNA. Found here are nearly 250,000 clones, about 84% of them singletons; the top ten hold around 2.1%. Sequenced: PBMCs or T cells enriched from blood (not recorded which). This clonotype was obtained from a woman between 50 and 59 years old who had recovered from COVID-19.

The CDR3 DNA reads as TGTGCCAGCTCACGGGGGGGCGGTGGCAATCAGCCCCAGCATTTT. It codes for CASSRGGGGNQPQHF. This chain uses TRBV18 with TRBJ1-5; maybe TRBD1 (6 bases). The V gene's germline CDR1 is KGHSH and CDR2 LQKENI. The CDR3 contains 15 residues. Trimming removed 4 bases from V and 2 bases from J, with 12 bases in between.